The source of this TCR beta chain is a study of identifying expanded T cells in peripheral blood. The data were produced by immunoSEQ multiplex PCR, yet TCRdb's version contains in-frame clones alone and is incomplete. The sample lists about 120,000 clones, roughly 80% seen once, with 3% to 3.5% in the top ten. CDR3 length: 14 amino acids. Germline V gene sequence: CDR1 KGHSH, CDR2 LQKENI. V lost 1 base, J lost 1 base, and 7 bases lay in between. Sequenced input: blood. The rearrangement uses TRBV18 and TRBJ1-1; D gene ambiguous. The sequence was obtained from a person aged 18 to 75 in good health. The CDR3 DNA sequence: TGTGCCAGCTCACCACGATCTACGAACACTGAAGCTTTCTTT. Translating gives CASSPRSTNTEAFF.